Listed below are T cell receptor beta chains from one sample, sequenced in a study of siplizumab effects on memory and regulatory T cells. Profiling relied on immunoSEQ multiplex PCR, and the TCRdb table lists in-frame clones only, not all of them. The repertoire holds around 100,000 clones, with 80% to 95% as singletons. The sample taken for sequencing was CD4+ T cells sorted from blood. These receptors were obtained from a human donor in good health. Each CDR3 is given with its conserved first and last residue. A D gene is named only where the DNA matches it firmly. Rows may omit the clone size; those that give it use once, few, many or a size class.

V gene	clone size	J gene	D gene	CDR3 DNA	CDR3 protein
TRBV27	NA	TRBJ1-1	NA	TGTGCCAGCAGTTCAGGGATCCCTGTGATGAACACTGAAGCTTTCTTT	CASSSGIPVMNTEAFF
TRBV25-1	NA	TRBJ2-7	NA	TGTGCCAGCAGTGAATCGGGTATGGGGTACGAGCAGTACTTC	CASSESGMGYEQYF
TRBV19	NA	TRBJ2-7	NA	TGTGCCAGTAGTAAATACCGGGACACTTCCTACGAGCAGTACTTC	CASSKYRDTSYEQYF
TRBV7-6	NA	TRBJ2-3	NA	TGTGCCAGCAGCGATTACCCCGACTCATCGGGCGGGACGTTAGATACGCAGTATTTT	CASSDYPDSSGGTLDTQYF
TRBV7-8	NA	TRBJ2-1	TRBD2	TGTGCCAGCAGCAGTAGCGGGAGGCATGGGGATGAGCAGTTCTTC	CASSSSGRHGDEQFF
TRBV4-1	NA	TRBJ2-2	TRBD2	TGCGCCAGCAGGAGCGGGAGGGCGAACACCGGGGAGCTGTTTTTT	CASRSGRANTGELFF
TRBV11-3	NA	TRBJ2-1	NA	TGTGCCAGCAGCTCTACAGACCACAATGAGCAGTTCTTC	CASSSTDHNEQFF
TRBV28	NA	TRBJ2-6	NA	TGTGCCAGCAGTTCTGGATCCTCCTCTGGGGCCAACGTCCTGACTTTC	CASSSGSSSGANVLTF
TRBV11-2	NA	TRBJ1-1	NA	TGTGCCAGCAGCTCCCGACCCAGGGGAAATAGGAACACTGAAGCTTTCTTT	CASSSRPRGNRNTEAFF
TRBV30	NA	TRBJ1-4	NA	TGTGCCCGGAGGGACCGGGGTAGTGAAAAACTGTTTTTT	CARRDRGSEKLFF
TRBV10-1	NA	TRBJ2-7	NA	TGCGCCAGCAGTGCCCTAGGGGTTAGGACTCACGAGCAGTACTTC	CASSALGVRTHEQYF
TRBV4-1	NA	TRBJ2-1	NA	TGCGCCAGCAGCCAAGATACTGTGGACGGAGGATACAATGAGCAGTTCTTC	CASSQDTVDGGYNEQFF
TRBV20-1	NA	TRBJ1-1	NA	TGCAGTGCAGGGGAGGCGACGGCTTTCTTT	CSAGEATAFF
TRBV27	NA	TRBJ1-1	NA	TGTGCCAGCAGCAAGGACGGATCCATGAACACTGAAGCTTTCTTT	CASSKDGSMNTEAFF
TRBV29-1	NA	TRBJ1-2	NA	TGCAGCGTTGGCGGGCAGGGAAACTATGGCTACACCTTC	CSVGGQGNYGYTF
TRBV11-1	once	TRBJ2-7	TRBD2	TGTGCCAGCAGCGCCCCGGGACTAGCGGTATACGAGCAGTACTTC	CASSAPGLAVYEQYF
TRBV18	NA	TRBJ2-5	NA	TGTGCCAGCTCACCGGAGCAAGTACAGACCCAGTACTTC	CASSPEQVQTQYF
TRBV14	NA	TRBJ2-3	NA	TGTGCCAGCAGCCCTCGATACGCCGCGGATACGCAGTATTTT	CASSPRYAADTQYF
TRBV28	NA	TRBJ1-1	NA	TGTGCCAGCAGAGGACTGAAGAACACTGAAGCTTTCTTT	CASRGLKNTEAFF
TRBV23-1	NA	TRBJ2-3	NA	TGCGCCAGCAGTCAATCAGGGAATCTGAAGTATTTT	CASSQSGNLKYF
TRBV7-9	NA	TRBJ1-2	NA	TGTGCCAGCAGCTTATCAGGTGTATATGGCTACACCTTC	CASSLSGVYGYTF
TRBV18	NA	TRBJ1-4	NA	TGTGCCAGCTCACCCGGACACCTAAATGAAAAACTGTTTTTT	CASSPGHLNEKLFF
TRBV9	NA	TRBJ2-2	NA	TGTGCCAGCAGCGTAGCTCTGGGGTTCGGGGAGCTGTTTTTT	CASSVALGFGELFF
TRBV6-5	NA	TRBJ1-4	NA	TGTGCCAGCAGTTATTCTTCGGGACCTCCTAATGAAAAACTGTTTTTT	CASSYSSGPPNEKLFF
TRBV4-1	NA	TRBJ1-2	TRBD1	TGCGCCAGCAGCCAAGAAATGACAGGGGGTGGGAGTGATGGCTACACCTTC	CASSQEMTGGGSDGYTF
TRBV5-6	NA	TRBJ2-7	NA	TGTGCCAGCAGCTTGGGTGGGGAGACTAGTGGTGGGTACGAGCAGTACTTC	CASSLGGETSGGYEQYF
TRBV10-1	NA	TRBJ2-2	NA	TGCGCCAGCGGATCCCGGGGGAGGACCGGGGAGCTGTTTTTT	CASGSRGRTGELFF
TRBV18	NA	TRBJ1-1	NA	TGTGCCAGCTCTCAATACAGTATGAACACTGAAGCTTTCTTT	CASSQYSMNTEAFF
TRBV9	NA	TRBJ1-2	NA	TGTGCCAGCAGCGTTACACAGGGCGATCTAGGCGGCTACACCTTC	CASSVTQGDLGGYTF
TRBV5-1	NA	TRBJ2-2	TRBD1	TGCGCCAGCAGCCCCACCCCGTGGGACAGGAATTCCCGGTGGTCCGGGGAGCTGTTTTTT	CASSPTPWDRNSRWSGELFF
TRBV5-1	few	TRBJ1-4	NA	TGCGCCAGCAGCCAGGTAAAAGGACAAGGTGAAAAACTGTTTTTT	CASSQVKGQGEKLFF
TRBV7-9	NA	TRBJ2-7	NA	TGTGCCAGCAGCTTAGCGTACGGGGCCCCCTACGAGCAGTACTTC	CASSLAYGAPYEQYF
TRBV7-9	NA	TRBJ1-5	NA	TGTGCCAGCAGCTTAAACGGTCCTCAGCCCCAGCATTTT	CASSLNGPQPQHF
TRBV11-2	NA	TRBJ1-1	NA	TGTGCCAGCAGCTTAGTGTCTAGTTCTGAAGCTTTCTTT	CASSLVSSSEAFF
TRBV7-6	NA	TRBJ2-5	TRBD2	TGTGCCAGCAGCGCGGGAGATGGGCTGGGGACCCAGTACTTC	CASSAGDGLGTQYF
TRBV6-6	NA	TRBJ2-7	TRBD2	TGTGCCAGCACCGATAGCGGGTACTCCTACGAGCAGTACTTC	CASTDSGYSYEQYF
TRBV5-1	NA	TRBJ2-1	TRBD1	TGCGCCAGCAGCCGGACAGGGCCTCCCTACAATGAGCAGTTCTTC	CASSRTGPPYNEQFF
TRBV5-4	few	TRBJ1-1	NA	TGTGCCAGCAGCTTGGGGTCGAAGGTTTCATCTGAAGCTTTCTTT	CASSLGSKVSSEAFF
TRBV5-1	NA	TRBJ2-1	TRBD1	TGCGCCAGCAGCGTGAGGACAGGGGATGGGAATGAGCAGTTCTTC	CASSVRTGDGNEQFF
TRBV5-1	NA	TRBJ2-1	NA	TGCGCCAGCAGCTTGGACTTGAATGAGCAGTTCTTC	CASSLDLNEQFF
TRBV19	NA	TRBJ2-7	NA	TGTGCCAGTAGTCGACAGGCGGGGAACTACGAGCAGTACTTC	CASSRQAGNYEQYF
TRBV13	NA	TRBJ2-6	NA	TGTGCCAGCAGCTTACCTGGGGCCAACGTCCTGACTTTC	CASSLPGANVLTF
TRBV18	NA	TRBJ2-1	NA	TGTGCCAGCTCACCACCACAACCATTGGATGAGCAGTTCTTC	CASSPPQPLDEQFF
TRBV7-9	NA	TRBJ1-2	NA	TGTGCCAGCAGCTTAGGTGGACCCAGCTATGGCTACACCTTC	CASSLGGPSYGYTF
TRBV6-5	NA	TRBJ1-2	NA	TGTGCCAGCAGTTCCGGACCCACGACAGGCGGCTACACCTTC	CASSSGPTTGGYTF